The sample holds one count of the clone carrying this T cell receptor (beta chain). Antigen specificity is unknown. The PCR made use of 60 Vbeta and 13 Jbeta primers. Libraries were prepared by immunoSEQ multiplex PCR; TCRdb keeps only in-frame clonotypes and omits some of them. The data hold tens of thousands of clones, with about 89% observed a single time. The data derive from a study of cytomegalovirus exposure and HLA in healthy donors. The CDR3 is made up of 12 amino acids. V was clipped by 4 bases and J by 3 bases, with 7 bases between them. Germline lookup yields CDR1 KGHSH and CDR2 LQKENI. Study outcomes and limitations: Analyses of presence and absence presupposed an approximately uniform sequencing depth across donors.

V and J are TRBV18 and TRBJ2-7; D not resolved. Sample: PBMCs. This receptor was identified in a man aged 25 to 40 in good health and CMV-seropositive. CDR3: CASSLDNYEQYF. CDR3 bases: TGTGCCAGCTCACTTGACAACTACGAGCAGTACTTC.